This entry lists 5 T cell receptor beta chains sequenced from one sample in a study of OX40 agonist ivuxolimab in advanced cancers. Method: immunoSEQ multiplex PCR; TCRdb's copy keeps in-frame clones and lacks some. The sample lists 98,000 or so clones, approximately 91% occurring once. The sequences come from CD4+ or CD8+ T cells sorted from blood, collected in a trial of the OX40 agonist ivuxolimab. These receptors were obtained from an adult with an advanced solid tumor such as melanoma, head and neck, liver or kidney cancer.

This clone was recorded only once. This sequence joins TRBV27 and TRBJ2-1, with 8 bases identical to TRBD2. The length of the CDR3 is 15 residues. J gave up 4 bases and V 8 bases, and 10 bases lay outside the gene matches. CDR1 and CDR2 from the germline V gene are MNHEY and SMNVEV (reference sequence). CDR3 nucleotide sequence: TGTGCCAGCGCTACCTTAGCGGGGCGGTACAATGAGCAGTTCTTC. Its translation is CASATLAGRYNEQFF.

This sequence joins TRBV27 and TRBJ2-1; 7 nucleotides align to TRBD2. CDR3 size: 17 residues. Germline V gene lookup returns CDR1 MNHEY and CDR2 SMNVEV (reference sequence). The J segment lost 8 bases and the V segment lost 10 bases, leaving 23 bases of the junction unmatched. The CDR3 loop reads CATTRVALPWGGDEQFF. CDR3 coding DNA: TGTGCCACCACTCGCGTAGCGCTTCCCTGGGGGGGTGATGAGCAGTTCTTC.

The rearrangement joins TRBV5-1 to TRBJ2-1; weak D call: TRBD2 (6 bases). The germline V gene has CDR1 SGHRS and CDR2 YFSETQ. With 1 base removed from V and 0 bases from J, the gap between germline ends came to 11 bases. The CDR3 runs to 16 residues. CDR3 sequence reads: CASSLNAGYSYNEQFF. The CDR3 bases are TGCGCCAGCAGCTTGAATGCGGGGTACTCCTACAATGAGCAGTTCTTC. Full variable domain (outside the CDR3, taken from reference TRBV5-1 and TRBJ2-1): KAGVTQTPRYLIKTRGQQVTLSCSPISGHRSVSWYQQTPGQGLQFLFEYFSETQRNKGNFPGRFSGRQFSNSRSEMNVSTLELGDSALYLCASSLNAGYSYNEQFFGPGTRLTVL.

V gene TRBV6-4 combines with J gene TRBJ1-1; TRBD1 is a possible D gene (6 bases). The germline V and J ends were trimmed by 4 bases and 6 bases, with 15 bases remaining between them. The CDR3 extends over 14 amino acids. Germline V gene data show CDR1 as MRHNA and CDR2 as SNTAGT. The CDR3 region has the DNA TGTGCCAGCAGTGCCGACAGGACATCCGCTGAAGCTTTCTTT. Amino acids: CASSADRTSAEAFF.

This chain joins TRBV5-6 and TRBJ1-2; D uncertain. Per the germline V gene, CDR1 is SGHDT and CDR2 is YYEEEE. The V end lost 2 bases, the J end lost 2 bases, and 7 bases lay between the germline ends. There are 13 residues in the CDR3. In nucleotides, the CDR3 is TGTGCCAGCAGCTTAGGAAGGAACTATGGCTACACCTTC. It codes for CASSLGRNYGYTF.